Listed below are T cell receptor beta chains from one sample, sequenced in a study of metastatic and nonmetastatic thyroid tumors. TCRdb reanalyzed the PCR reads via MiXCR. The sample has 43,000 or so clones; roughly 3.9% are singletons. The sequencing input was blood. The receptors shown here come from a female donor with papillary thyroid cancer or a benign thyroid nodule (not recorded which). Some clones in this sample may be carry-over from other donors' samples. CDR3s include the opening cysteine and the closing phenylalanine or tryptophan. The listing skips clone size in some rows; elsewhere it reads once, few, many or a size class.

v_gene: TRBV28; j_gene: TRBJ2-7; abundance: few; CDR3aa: CASTPGTWVEQYF
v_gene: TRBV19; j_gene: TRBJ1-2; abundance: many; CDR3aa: CASTIGRGTSNYGYTF
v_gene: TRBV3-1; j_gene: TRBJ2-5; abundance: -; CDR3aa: CASSQGFGGGQETQYF
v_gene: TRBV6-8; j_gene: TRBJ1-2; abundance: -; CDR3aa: CASRYNRANYGNTF
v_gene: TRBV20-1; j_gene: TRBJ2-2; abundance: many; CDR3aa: CSARDWGTSVHTGELFF
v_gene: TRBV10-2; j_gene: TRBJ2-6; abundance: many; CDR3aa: CASSLDGTSGANVLTF
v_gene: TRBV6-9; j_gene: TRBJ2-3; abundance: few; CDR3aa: CASSLTSGSTDTQCF
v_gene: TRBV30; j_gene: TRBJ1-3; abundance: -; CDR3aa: CAWGDSSGNTIYF
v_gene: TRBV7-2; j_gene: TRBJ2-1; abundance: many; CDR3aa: CASRLAGGPYNEQFF
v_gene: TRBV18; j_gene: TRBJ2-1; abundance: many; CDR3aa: CASSPEAFGEQFF
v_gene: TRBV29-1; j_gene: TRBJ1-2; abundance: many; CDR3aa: CSVEDLNDYGYTF
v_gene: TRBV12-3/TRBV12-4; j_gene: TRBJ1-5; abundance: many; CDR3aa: CASRDSNQPQHF
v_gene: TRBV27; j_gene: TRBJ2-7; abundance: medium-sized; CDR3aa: CASSSSGSGGYEQYF
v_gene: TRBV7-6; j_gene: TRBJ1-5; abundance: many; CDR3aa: CASSPAAETYQPQHF
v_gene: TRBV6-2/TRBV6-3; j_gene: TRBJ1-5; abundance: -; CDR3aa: CASRRTGRNQPQHF
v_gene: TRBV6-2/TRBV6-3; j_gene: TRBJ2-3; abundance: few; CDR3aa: CAVGTSSYTQYF
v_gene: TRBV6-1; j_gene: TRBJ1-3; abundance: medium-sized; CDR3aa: CASGGPVSGNTIYF
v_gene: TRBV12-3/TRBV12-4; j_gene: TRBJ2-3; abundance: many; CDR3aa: CASSPRDTQYF
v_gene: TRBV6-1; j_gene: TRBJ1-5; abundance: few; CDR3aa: CASSQRYGSEQPQHF
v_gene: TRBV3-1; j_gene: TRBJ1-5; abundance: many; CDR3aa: CASSQSQGRNQPQHF
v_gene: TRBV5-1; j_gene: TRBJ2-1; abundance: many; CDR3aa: CASRLGSGLQYNEQFF
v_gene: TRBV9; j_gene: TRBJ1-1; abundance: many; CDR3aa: CASTWNTEAFF
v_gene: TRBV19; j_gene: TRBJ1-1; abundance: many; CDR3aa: CASSMGTGFTEAFF
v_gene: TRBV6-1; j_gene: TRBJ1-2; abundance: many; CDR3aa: CASSDGGGYTF
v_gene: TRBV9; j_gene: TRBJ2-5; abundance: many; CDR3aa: CASSVEGGKKETQYF
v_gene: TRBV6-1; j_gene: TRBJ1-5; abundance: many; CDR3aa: CASSERSLGQPQHF
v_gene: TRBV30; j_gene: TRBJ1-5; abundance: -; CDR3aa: CAWRLGGAPNQPQHF
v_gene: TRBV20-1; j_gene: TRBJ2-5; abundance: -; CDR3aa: CSARAPVAGAGETQYF
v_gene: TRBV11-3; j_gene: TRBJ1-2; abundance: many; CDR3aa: CASSLSNYGYTF
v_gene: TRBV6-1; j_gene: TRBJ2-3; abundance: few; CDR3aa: CASSPRDRGQDTQYF
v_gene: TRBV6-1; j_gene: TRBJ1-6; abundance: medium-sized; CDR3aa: CASSEAKGASSPLHF
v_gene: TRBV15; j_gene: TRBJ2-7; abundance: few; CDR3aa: CATSRGRDLSSYEQYF
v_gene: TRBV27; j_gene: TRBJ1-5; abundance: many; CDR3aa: CASSLRGGNNQPQHF
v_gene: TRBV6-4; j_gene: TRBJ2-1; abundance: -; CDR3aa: CASSDGSGCVNEQFF
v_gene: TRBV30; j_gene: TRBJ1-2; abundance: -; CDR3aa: CAWSVMGQGRYGYTF
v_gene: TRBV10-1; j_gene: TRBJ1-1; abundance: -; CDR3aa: CASSGISVGTEAFF
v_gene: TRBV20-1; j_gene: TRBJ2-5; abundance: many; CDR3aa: CSARDYFQETQYF
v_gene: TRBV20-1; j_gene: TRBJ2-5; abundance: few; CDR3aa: CSARDSGLAGGSKETQYF
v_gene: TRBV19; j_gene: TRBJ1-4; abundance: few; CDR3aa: CATSQDEKLFF
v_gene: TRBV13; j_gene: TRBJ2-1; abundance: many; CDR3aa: CASSKTSGSYNEQFF
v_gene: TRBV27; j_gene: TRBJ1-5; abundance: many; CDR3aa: CASSPSGGTVGPQHF
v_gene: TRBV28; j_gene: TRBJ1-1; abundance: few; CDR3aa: CASSLGAQLNTEAFF
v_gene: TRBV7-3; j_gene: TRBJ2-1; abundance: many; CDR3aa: CASSPDRGDYNEQFF
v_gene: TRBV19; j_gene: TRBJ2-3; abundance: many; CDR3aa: CASSILTPTHTDTQYF
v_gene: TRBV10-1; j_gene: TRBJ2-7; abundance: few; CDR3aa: CASSGTTGSHEHYF
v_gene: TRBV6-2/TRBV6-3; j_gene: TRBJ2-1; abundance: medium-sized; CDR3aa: CASRFIGPYGEQFF
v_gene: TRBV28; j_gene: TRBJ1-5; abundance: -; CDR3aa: CASRSTEYQPQHF
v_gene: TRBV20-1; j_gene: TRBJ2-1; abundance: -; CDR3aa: CSAMADSYNEQFF
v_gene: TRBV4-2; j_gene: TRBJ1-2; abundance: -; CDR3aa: CASSQDLGQRGYTF
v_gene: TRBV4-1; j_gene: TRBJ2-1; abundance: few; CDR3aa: CASSQGPGLGYNGQFF
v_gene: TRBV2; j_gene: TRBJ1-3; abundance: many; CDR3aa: CASSELYEGLSSGNTIYF
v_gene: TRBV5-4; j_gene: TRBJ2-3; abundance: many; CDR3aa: CASSRQGTDTQYF
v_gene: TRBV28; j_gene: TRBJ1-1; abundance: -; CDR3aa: CASSVGHPTEAFF
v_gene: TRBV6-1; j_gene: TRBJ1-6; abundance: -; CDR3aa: CAPRSPSPLHF
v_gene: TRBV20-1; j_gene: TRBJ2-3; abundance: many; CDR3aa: CSARDQRTDTQYF
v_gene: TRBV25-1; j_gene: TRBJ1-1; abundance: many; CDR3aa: CASSEYRTGTTEAFF
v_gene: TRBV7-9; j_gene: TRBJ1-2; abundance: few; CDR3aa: CASSSDSLYGYTF
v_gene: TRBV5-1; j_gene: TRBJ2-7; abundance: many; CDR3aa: CASGEGTAVSYEQYF